A selection of T cell receptor beta chains follows, all from one sample in a study of cytomegalovirus exposure and HLA in healthy donors. TCRdb's copy holds only in-frame clones and misses some; the assay was immunoSEQ multiplex PCR. Of about 130,000 clones listed, roughly nine tenths are singletons. Material for sequencing was PBMCs. The receptors here all came from a woman aged 18 to 35 in good health and CMV-seropositive. Each CDR3 is given with its conserved first and last residue. Part of the rows lack a size; the others show once, few, many or a class for expanded clones.

CDR3 length,J gene,clone size,V gene,CDR3 protein
14,TRBJ2-2,NA,TRBV18,CASSPPSGTGELFF
11,TRBJ1-1,NA,TRBV11-1,CASSFSTEAFF
16,TRBJ1-4,NA,TRBV7-2,CASSLGDTLGSEKLFF
16,TRBJ2-2,NA,TRBV2,CASRGLAGPNTGELFF
15,TRBJ1-2,NA,TRBV7-2,CASSLGDTSSYGYTF
12,TRBJ1-5,once,TRBV19,CASRQGNQPQHF
12,TRBJ1-2,NA,TRBV28,CASSSPGVGYTF
16,TRBJ2-3,NA,TRBV15,CATSRVRRTGADTQYF
12,TRBJ1-2,NA,TRBV2,CASRSGGGGYTF
14,TRBJ2-3,NA,TRBV6-1,CASRGTSGGDTQYF
12,TRBJ1-2,once,TRBV6-1,CASTGGNYGYTF
14,TRBJ2-7,NA,TRBV18,CASSPRQGVHEQYF
16,TRBJ2-7,NA,TRBV4-1,CASSQDPRGRDSEQYF
16,TRBJ1-2,NA,TRBV11-2,CASSEIRGQRNYGYTF
14,TRBJ2-5,NA,TRBV10-3,CAISTGAGAETQYF
13,TRBJ1-5,NA,TRBV9,CASSTSSNQPQHF
15,TRBJ2-3,NA,TRBV7-7,CASSFTSGGTDTQYF
14,TRBJ1-1,NA,TRBV7-8,CASSLERMNTEAFF
13,TRBJ1-1,NA,TRBV30,CARRGSRNTEAFF
17,TRBJ1-1,NA,TRBV4-3,CASSQGLGEALNTEAFF
21,TRBJ2-5,NA,TRBV5-1,CASSLTHGLAGGPGVQETQYF
15,TRBJ2-1,NA,TRBV27,CASTLSPLSYNEQFF
18,TRBJ2-6,NA,TRBV5-1,CASSLAGTGHSGANVLTF
15,TRBJ2-5,NA,TRBV27,CASRGGSNPGETQYF
11,TRBJ1-2,NA,TRBV10-3,CAISEGGGYTF
15,TRBJ2-6,NA,TRBV27,CASSPLSSGANVLTF
15,TRBJ2-3,NA,TRBV7-2,CASSLDRVIADTQYF
15,TRBJ2-5,NA,TRBV11-2,CASSLDTGIQETQYF
15,TRBJ1-1,NA,TRBV28,CASSSLGGAPTEAFF
13,TRBJ2-7,NA,TRBV19,CASSSNDREVQYF
16,TRBJ1-1,NA,TRBV5-1,CASSPGGALGTTEAFF
12,TRBJ1-2,NA,TRBV7-9,CASSLPLYGYTF
15,TRBJ1-2,NA,TRBV28,CASSFGRAGNYGYTF
16,TRBJ1-5,NA,TRBV19,CASSPPWGSSNQPQHF
14,TRBJ2-5,NA,TRBV6-6,CASSYLQGRETQYF
18,TRBJ2-1,NA,TRBV9,CASSVAGLAGGTYNEQFF
15,TRBJ1-5,NA,TRBV19,CASSRQGDSNQPQHF
15,TRBJ2-7,once,TRBV10-3,CAISDRTGDRYEQYF
11,TRBJ1-1,NA,TRBV11-2,CASSTGREAFF
17,TRBJ1-3,NA,TRBV5-1,CASSPGGTGRSGNTIYF
10,TRBJ2-7,NA,TRBV20-1,CSASILEQYF